These T cell receptor beta chains were read from a single sample in a study of T cell repertoires in cytomegalovirus infection. TCRdb itself ran the reads through MiXCR, one entry per CDR3 protein. Of 740,000 or so distinct CDR3 sequences listed, 35% were seen once; the top ten hold 2.5% to 3.5%. What was sequenced was PBMCs. Source of these receptors: a human donor in good health (CMV status not recorded). Some clones in this sample may be carry-over from other donors' samples. CDR3s include the opening cysteine and the closing phenylalanine or tryptophan. D genes are given only for firm matches.

V gene: TRBV7-6; D gene: -; CDR3 protein: CASSLAGGRNSPLHF
V gene: TRBV19; D gene: -; CDR3 protein: CASTDNTLGSWGLFF
V gene: TRBV7-9; D gene: TRBD2; CDR3 protein: CASSFNLAGGTYEQYF
V gene: TRBV19; D gene: -; CDR3 protein: CASSIAVESYEQYF
V gene: TRBV7-8; D gene: -; CDR3 protein: CASSATGIRETQYF
V gene: TRBV5-6; D gene: -; CDR3 protein: CASSSRDIDEQYF
V gene: TRBV19; D gene: TRBD1; CDR3 protein: CASSPRDRGINIQYF
V gene: TRBV7-2; D gene: -; CDR3 protein: CASRPDSTGANVLTF
V gene: TRBV7-2; D gene: -; CDR3 protein: CASSLGPAEKLFF
V gene: TRBV19; D gene: -; CDR3 protein: CASSSGFLNTEAFF
V gene: TRBV5-1; D gene: TRBD2; CDR3 protein: CASSFDPGGQETQYF
V gene: TRBV23-1; D gene: TRBD1; CDR3 protein: CASSQSKGAGGEAELFF
V gene: TRBV10-2; D gene: -; CDR3 protein: CASKGPAVEKLFF
V gene: TRBV7-2; D gene: TRBD2; CDR3 protein: CASSLVGTSGGQETQYF
V gene: TRBV7-6; D gene: TRBD1; CDR3 protein: CASSSEQRDRGFYEQFF
V gene: TRBV9; D gene: -; CDR3 protein: CASSRDESYEQYF
V gene: TRBV27; D gene: TRBD1; CDR3 protein: CASSLWTGSYEQYF
V gene: TRBV7-8; D gene: -; CDR3 protein: CASSSPRVSYYGYTF
V gene: TRBV28; D gene: TRBD2; CDR3 protein: CASSLGVWELADPGDTQYF
V gene: TRBV11-2; D gene: -; CDR3 protein: CASSYYPYDTGELFF
V gene: TRBV5-6; D gene: TRBD1; CDR3 protein: CASSAIHGPGEGAEKLFF
V gene: TRBV27; D gene: TRBD2; CDR3 protein: CASVGGRFTDTQYF
V gene: TRBV19; D gene: -; CDR3 protein: CASTSLGTGELFF
V gene: TRBV19; D gene: -; CDR3 protein: CASRWEEGGNQPQHF
V gene: TRBV7-8; D gene: -; CDR3 protein: CASSPLGVNEKLFF
V gene: TRBV24-1; D gene: -; CDR3 protein: CATSDYYEQYF
V gene: TRBV2; D gene: -; CDR3 protein: CASSAIQPNQPQHF
V gene: TRBV19; D gene: -; CDR3 protein: CASRKDGPNYGYTF
V gene: TRBV28; D gene: TRBD2; CDR3 protein: CASSSSGSTLDEQFF
V gene: TRBV10-3; D gene: -; CDR3 protein: CAISESDANEQYF
V gene: TRBV29-1; D gene: TRBD1; CDR3 protein: CSVDTGQADQQYF
V gene: TRBV7-6; D gene: TRBD2; CDR3 protein: CASSSPGLAGTGELFF
V gene: TRBV7-6; D gene: -; CDR3 protein: CASSSTNNEQFF
V gene: TRBV20-1; D gene: TRBD1; CDR3 protein: CSARDPQGVTDTQYF
V gene: TRBV28; D gene: -; CDR3 protein: CASSFSFSGNTIYF
V gene: TRBV19; D gene: -; CDR3 protein: CATAEGRSGANVLTF
V gene: TRBV29-1; D gene: -; CDR3 protein: CSVEDVGYNEQFF
V gene: TRBV10-3; D gene: -; CDR3 protein: CAISKGSINQPQHF
V gene: TRBV20-1; D gene: -; CDR3 protein: CSARGPRETQYF
V gene: TRBV19; D gene: -; CDR3 protein: CASSIGVGGAGANVLTF
V gene: TRBV12-3/TRBV12-4; D gene: -; CDR3 protein: CASAQGGLAPRNYGYTF
V gene: TRBV7-6; D gene: -; CDR3 protein: CASSLGQGRYDIQYF
V gene: TRBV5-1; D gene: TRBD1; CDR3 protein: CASSLAGTGGDTQYF
V gene: TRBV28; D gene: -; CDR3 protein: CASSPPEALGETQYF
V gene: TRBV28; D gene: -; CDR3 protein: CASSLQGLKNTEAFF
V gene: TRBV12-3/TRBV12-4; D gene: -; CDR3 protein: CASSLAGLANTGELFF
V gene: TRBV28; D gene: -; CDR3 protein: CASSPRAGNPYNEQFF
V gene: TRBV7-8; D gene: -; CDR3 protein: CASSLLDRSPSSYNSPLHF
V gene: TRBV27; D gene: -; CDR3 protein: CASFGDNTEAFF
V gene: TRBV7-9; D gene: TRBD1; CDR3 protein: CASNKEQGWDTEAFF
V gene: TRBV20-1; D gene: TRBD2; CDR3 protein: CSATSGSAEETQYF
V gene: TRBV7-3; D gene: -; CDR3 protein: CASSLNGRVGNTEAFF
V gene: TRBV10-3; D gene: TRBD2; CDR3 protein: CAISMTSGGLDTQYF